This T cell receptor (beta chain) was recovered during a study of identical twins. Regarding the study as a whole: Twins showed weaker excess sharing in their beta out-of-frame sequences.

Of note for this clonotype: Its antigen is as yet unknown.

TCRdb fed the 5' RACE reads into MiXCR, producing one record per CDR3 protein. The sample lists 450,000 to 500,000 distinct CDR3 sequences; roughly an eighth were seen once. Separately, the same data were catalogued under a study of yellow fever vaccine responses in identical twins.

This sequence was found in a woman aged 18 to 35 in good health. The sample consisted of CD4+ T cells sorted from blood.

The CDR3 loop is CASSRLAGGPTDTQYF. CDR3 bases: TGTGCCAGCAGCCGACTAGCGGGAGGCCCCACAGATACGCAGTATTTT. The chain joins TRBV6-1 to TRBJ2-3; 13 nucleotides match TRBD2. Germline trimming cut 6 bases from V and 2 bases from J; bases unmatched to any gene: 5. This CDR3 comprises 16 residues. Germline V gene sequence: CDR1 MNHNS, CDR2 SASEGT.